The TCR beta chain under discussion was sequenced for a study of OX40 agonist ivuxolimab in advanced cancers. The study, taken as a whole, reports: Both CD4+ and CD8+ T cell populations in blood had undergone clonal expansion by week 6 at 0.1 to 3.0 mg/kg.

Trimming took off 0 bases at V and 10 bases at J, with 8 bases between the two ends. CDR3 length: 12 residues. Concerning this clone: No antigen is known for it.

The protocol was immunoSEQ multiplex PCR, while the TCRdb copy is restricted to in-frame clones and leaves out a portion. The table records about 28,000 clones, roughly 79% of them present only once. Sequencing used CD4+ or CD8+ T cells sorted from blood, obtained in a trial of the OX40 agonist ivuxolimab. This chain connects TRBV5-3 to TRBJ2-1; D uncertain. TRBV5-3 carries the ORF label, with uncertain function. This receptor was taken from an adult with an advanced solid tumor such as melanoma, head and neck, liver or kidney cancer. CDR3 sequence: CARSLEVREQFF. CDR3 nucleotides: TGTGCCAGAAGCTTGGAGGTAAGGGAGCAGTTCTTC.